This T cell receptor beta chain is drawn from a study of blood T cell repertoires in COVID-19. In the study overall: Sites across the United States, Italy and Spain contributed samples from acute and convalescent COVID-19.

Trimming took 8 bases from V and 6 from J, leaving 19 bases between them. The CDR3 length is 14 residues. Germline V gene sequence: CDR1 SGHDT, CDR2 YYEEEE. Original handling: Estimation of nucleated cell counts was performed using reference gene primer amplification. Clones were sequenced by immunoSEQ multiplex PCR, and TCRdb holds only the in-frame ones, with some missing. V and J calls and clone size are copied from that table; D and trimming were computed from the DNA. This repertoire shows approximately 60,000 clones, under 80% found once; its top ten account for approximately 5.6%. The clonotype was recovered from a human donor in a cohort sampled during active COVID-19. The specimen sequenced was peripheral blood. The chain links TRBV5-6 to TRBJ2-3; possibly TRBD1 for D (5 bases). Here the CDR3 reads CASLRPGMGDTQYF. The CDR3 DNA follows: TGTGCCAGTCTCAGGCCAGGGATGGGGGATACGCAGTATTTT.